These 17 T cell receptor beta chains originate from one sample sequenced in a study of blood T cell repertoires in COVID-19. Clones were sequenced by immunoSEQ multiplex PCR, and TCRdb holds only the in-frame ones, with some missing. The sample includes approximately 170,000 clones, roughly nine tenths of them seen just once. The specimen was peripheral blood. These receptors all stem from a man younger than 45 with acute or convalescent COVID-19.

The chain joins TRBV5-1 to TRBJ2-4; D possibly corresponds to TRBD2 (5 bases). V gave up 4 bases and J gave up 6 bases, with 8 bases separating them. The CDR3 is 12 amino acids. Germline loops: CDR1 SGHRS, CDR2 YFSETQ. As DNA, the CDR3 is TGCGCCAGCAGCGAAGGGAGAAACATTCAGTACTTC. Translating it yields CASSEGRNIQYF.

Of note for this clone: The junction shows a germline mismatch at one end, possibly a read error. The chain recombines TRBV19 with TRBJ2-2; D may be TRBD2 (5 bases). The germline V gene encodes CDR1 LNHDA and CDR2 SQIVND (reference sequence). The CDR3 covers 14 residues. The CDR3 DNA reads TGTGCCAGTAGTATAGATCCGGTTAACGGGGAGCCGTTTTTT. Its translation: CASSIDPVNGEPFF.

V is TRBV6-1 and J is TRBJ1-2; D call uncertain. From germline, CDR1 is MNHNS and CDR2 SASEGT. Trimming took off 3 bases at V and 0 bases at J, with 5 bases between the two ends. The CDR3 extends over 13 amino acids. The CDR3 sequence: CASSEETNYGYTF. The CDR3 bases are TGTGCCAGCAGTGAGGAGACTAACTATGGCTACACCTTC.

The chain links TRBV2 to TRBJ2-7; 9 bases match TRBD1. The CDR3 contains 15 residues. Germline V CDR1 and CDR2: SNHLY, FYNNEI. V was pared by 4 bases and J by 3 bases, with 7 bases of the junction left unmatched. CDR3 nucleotides: TGTGCCAGCAGTGCGAACAGGGGGCCGAGCTACGAGCAGTACTTC. This sequence encodes CASSANRGPSYEQYF.

The chain recombines TRBV5-4 with TRBJ2-3; D call uncertain. The V and J ends lost 1 base and 1 base respectively, with 7 bases between them. Germline V lookup: CDR1 SGHNT, CDR2 YYREEE (reference sequence). The CDR3 extends over 14 amino acids. The CDR3 region has the DNA TGTGCCAGCAGCTTGCTAGAGGGCACAGATACGCAGTATTTT. Protein sequence: CASSLLEGTDTQYF.

The chain combines TRBV6-5 with TRBJ2-7; TRBD1 aligns across 7 bases. The CDR3 extends over 14 amino acids. Germline CDR1 MNHEY, CDR2 SVGAGI. The junction had 8 bases not matched to a gene; V was cut back by 6 bases and J by 3 bases. The CDR3 sequence is CASSQRTGGYEQYF. In DNA, the CDR3 is TGTGCCAGCAGCCAGAGGACAGGAGGCTACGAGCAGTACTTC.

The V call is TRBV5-1, the J call TRBJ2-3, with 9 bases lining up with TRBD2. Germline CDR1 and CDR2: SGHRS and YFSETQ. V shed 2 bases and J 0 bases; nucleotides not matched to a gene: 4. CDR3 size: 16 residues. The CDR3 reads CASSFRAGGSTDTQYF. In DNA, the CDR3 is TGCGCCAGCAGCTTTCGAGCGGGGGGTAGCACAGATACGCAGTATTTT.

This sequence joins TRBV6-6 and TRBJ1-2, with D uncertain. Per the germline V gene, CDR1 is MNHNY and CDR2 is SVGAGI (reference sequence). The length of the CDR3 is 14 residues. The V and J ends lost 6 bases and 3 bases respectively, with 14 bases between them. The DNA of the CDR3 is TGTGCCAGCAGGTTTATAGGAACAGACTATGGCTACACCTTC. Translation gives CASRFIGTDYGYTF.

The gene calls are TRBV6-5 and TRBJ1-4; the D is unclear. Germline lookup yields CDR1 MNHEY and CDR2 SVGAGI. This CDR3 comprises 12 residues. V lost 7 bases to trimming and J lost 8 bases, with 11 bases between them. The CDR3 coding sequence is TGTGCCAGCATGTGGTTCGGGGAAAAACTGTTTTTT. As protein: CASMWFGEKLFF.

V gene TRBV19 combines with J gene TRBJ1-2, with TRBD1 matching over 7 bases. With 8 bases clipped from V and 3 bases from J, the junction kept 9 bases outside the gene matches. Per the germline V gene, CDR1 is LNHDA and CDR2 is SQIVND (reference sequence). The CDR3 is made up of 14 amino acids. CDR3 protein: CASLGDSRDYGYTF. CDR3 bases: TGTGCCAGTCTCGGGGACAGCCGAGACTATGGCTACACCTTC.

The V and J genes are TRBV11-2 and TRBJ2-1; TRBD2 aligns across 16 bases. Germline CDR1 SGHAT, CDR2 FQNNGV. V trimming: 4 bases; J trimming: 8 bases; junction bases outside the gene matches: 8. CDR3 length: 17 amino acids. CDR3 DNA: TGTGCCAGCAGCTCAGGGACTAGCGGGAGGGGGCTCGATGAGCAGTTCTTC. It specifies CASSSGTSGRGLDEQFF.

This chain joins TRBV6-1 and TRBJ2-2; D is undetermined. Germline values: CDR1 MNHNS, CDR2 SASEGT. The CDR3 contains 14 residues. Between the trimmed V and J ends, which lost 2 bases and 6 bases, there was a span of 10 bases. CDR3 coding DNA: TGTGCCAGCAGTGAACAGTCGCTTGCCGGGGAGCTGTTTTTT. It is translated as CASSEQSLAGELFF.

The V gene is TRBV6-6, the J gene TRBJ2-2; the match to TRBD2 covers 7 bases. Germline V gene data show CDR1 as MNHNY and CDR2 as SVGAGI (reference sequence). The CDR3 covers 12 residues. The junction had 3 bases not matched to a gene; V was cut back by 4 bases and J by 10 bases. The CDR3 sequence is CASSWGGKELFF. Written as DNA, the CDR3 is TGTGCCAGCAGTTGGGGGGGGAAGGAGCTGTTTTTT.

The rearrangement joins TRBV27 to TRBJ1-2; D is uncertain. The CDR3 has 13 residues. V lost 2 bases and J lost 4, with 8 bases in between. Germline V lookup: CDR1 MNHEY, CDR2 SMNVEV (reference sequence). The CDR3: CASSLRSGYGYTF. The CDR3 region has the DNA TGTGCCAGCAGTTTAAGGTCGGGCTATGGCTACACCTTC.

V gene TRBV10-3 combines with J gene TRBJ1-6; unclear D gene. The CDR3 is made up of 14 amino acids. The V gene's germline CDR1 is ENHRY and CDR2 SYGVKD. The V gene lost 6 bases and the J gene lost 7 bases, with 13 bases spanning the gap. The CDR3 loop reads CAIRTSEGNSPLHF. CDR3 nucleotides: TGTGCCATCAGGACTTCGGAGGGAAATTCACCCCTCCACTTT.

V and J are TRBV2 and TRBJ2-7; possible D gene TRBD2, 6 bases. The CDR3 consists of 12 residues. Germline lookup yields CDR1 SNHLY and CDR2 FYNNEI. The ends were cut back, 7 bases at V and 2 bases at J, with 9 bases in the middle. The CDR3: CASKEGPYEQYF. The CDR3, as DNA: TGTGCCAGCAAGGAGGGGCCCTACGAGCAGTACTTC.

This chain uses TRBV3-1 (or the pseudogene TRBV3-2) with TRBJ2-1; the match to TRBD1 covers 9 bases. V gave up 4 bases and J gave up 5 bases; unmatched junction bases: 3. Germline CDR1 is LGHDT and CDR2 is YNNKEL (reference sequence). The CDR3 is 14 residues long. The CDR3 sequence is CASSLDRGHNEQFF. In DNA, the CDR3 is TGTGCCAGCAGCCTGGACAGGGGTCACAATGAGCAGTTCTTC.